This TCR beta chain was sequenced during a study of cytomegalovirus exposure and HLA in healthy donors. Study outcomes and limitations: Data from an earlier analysis indicated that most TCR beta V segments were productive either about 87% or about 30% of the time. Some V segments, TRBV6-2 and TRBV6-3 among them, were indistinguishable and were therefore excluded. Cytomegalovirus status was reportedly diagnosed by the classifier with high sensitivity and specificity.

The primer mix had 60 Vbeta and 13 Jbeta primers. Sequencing used immunoSEQ multiplex PCR; TCRdb keeps in-frame clones, though not all of them. The repertoire includes 180,000 or so clones, 65% to 85% of them detected once, and 1.3% to 1.5% sits in the top ten. Comment on this clone: Antigen unknown.

Germline lookup yields CDR1 SGHTA and CDR2 FQGNSA. The CDR3 sequence is 14 residues long. V shed 5 bases and J 2 bases; nucleotides not matched to a gene: 4. Input material: PBMCs. The sequence was collected from a girl under 18 in good health and CMV-seropositive. The chain employs TRBV7-2 and TRBJ1-2; 8 nucleotides align to TRBD1. CDR3 nucleotides: TGTGCCAGCAGCCCAGGGGGCCCAAACTATGGCTACACCTTC. Its protein product is CASSPGGPNYGYTF.